This TCR beta chain was identified in a study of T cell repertoires in cytomegalovirus infection. Study context: It was the public TCR beta signatures that indicated both CMV infection and matching HLA type.

The germline V gene encodes CDR1 SSHAT and CDR2 FNYEAQ (reference sequence). The CDR3 runs 16 residues. Study-wide results and caveats: Totalled public TCR beta family frequency picked out people who carried CMV plus the relevant HLA.

TCRdb re-analysed the reads in MiXCR, keeping a single row per CDR3 protein. The sample lists about 740,000 distinct CDR3 sequences, 35% occurring once. The sample holds many counts of this clonotype. The antigen remains undetermined. At one boundary the junction diverges from the germline segment, which might be a read error. The source is a human donor in good health (CMV status not recorded). Some clones in this sample may be carry-over from other donors' samples. The specimen sequenced was PBMCs. The chain joins TRBV7-7 to TRBJ2-3; TRBD2 matches 10 bases. The CDR3, as DNA: TGTGCTAGCAGCTTAGGGCCTAGCGGGAGTGGAGATACGCAGTATTTT. Protein sequence: CASSLGPSGSGDTQYF.